This is a list of T cell receptor beta chains from one sample in a study of blood T cells in healthy people across ages. TCRdb recomputed calls from the 5' RACE reads with MiXCR, one row per CDR3 protein. The table has almost 800,000 distinct CDR3 sequences, roughly 64% seen once; the top ten hold 22%. The sequencing sample was made of blood. Source of these receptors: a man under 40 in good health. Both conserved end residues are part of each CDR3. Fields, in order: V gene, clone size, J gene, D gene, CDR3 DNA, CDR3 protein. A D gene is named only where the DNA matches it firmly. The listing skips clone size in some rows; elsewhere it reads once, few, many or a size class.

TRBV27,few,TRBJ1-6,-,TGTGCCAGCAGTGGCAGGGGCAATTCACCCCTCCACTTT,CASSGRGNSPLHF
TRBV11-2,few,TRBJ2-1,TRBD2,TGTGCCAGCAGCCCTCAGCGGGAGGGTATTGGCTTCTCCTACAATGAGCAGTTCTTC,CASSPQREGIGFSYNEQFF
TRBV6-4,-,TRBJ1-6,-,TGTGCCGGCCACTCGTCCTGTCTACCGTCTCCAGTAATCACCTATAATTCACCCCTCCACTTT,CAGHSSCLPSPVITYNSPLHF
TRBV11-2,-,TRBJ1-2,-,TGTGCCAGCAGCTTAGTATCGGTCTATGGCTACACCTTC,CASSLVSVYGYTF
TRBV2,-,TRBJ2-2,TRBD1,TGTGCCAGCACTGAGACAGGGTTAGGCGGGGAGCTGTTTTTT,CASTETGLGGELFF
TRBV3-1,-,TRBJ2-1,-,TGTGCCAGCAGCCAGGGGACTGCCCCTTACAATGAGCAGTTCTTC,CASSQGTAPYNEQFF
TRBV20-1,-,TRBJ1-1,-,TGCAGTGCTAGACTTCGGAGTACGAACACTGAAGCTTTCTTT,CSARLRSTNTEAFF
TRBV6-6,-,TRBJ2-1,TRBD2,TGTGCCAGCAGTTACCCCACTAGCGGTAGCTCCTACAATGAGCAGTTCTTC,CASSYPTSGSSYNEQFF
TRBV12-3/TRBV12-4,-,TRBJ2-7,-,TGTGCCAGCAGGAGGACAACCTACGAGCAGTACTTC,CASRRTTYEQYF
TRBV11-2,-,TRBJ2-5,TRBD2,TGTGCCAGCAGCTTAGGAAGCGGGGGGGCCGTTCGAGAGACCCAGTACTTC,CASSLGSGGAVRETQYF
TRBV11-1,-,TRBJ2-7,-,TGTGCCAGCAGCTTGGGTAATCTAGCCTACTACAATGAGCAGTACTTC,CASSLGNLAYYNEQYF
TRBV13,-,TRBJ2-1,TRBD2,TGTGCCAGCAGCACCCGACTAGCGGGAGCGGGGGATGAGCAGTTCTTC,CASSTRLAGAGDEQFF
TRBV6-5,-,TRBJ2-1,-,TGTGCCAGCAGTTACTCGAGGCGGCGGAGCTCCTACAATGAGCAGTTCTTC,CASSYSRRRSSYNEQFF
TRBV25-1,-,TRBJ2-5,-,TGTGCCAGCAGTGAACAGGGGGGAGGCAATGAGCAGTACTTC,CASSEQGGGNEQYF
TRBV21-1,-,TRBJ2-7,-,TGTGCCAGGATGTACGAGCAGTACTTC,CARMYEQYF
TRBV4-1,-,TRBJ1-2,TRBD1,TGCGCCAGCAGCCAACTTCCGGGACAGGGGATCTATGGCTACACCTTC,CASSQLPGQGIYGYTF
TRBV4-1,-,TRBJ2-7,TRBD2,TGCGCCAGCACACCGGGGGGACGAGCGGTTCAAGAGGCCCAGTACTTC,CASTPGGRAVQEAQYF
TRBV7-2,-,TRBJ1-2,-,TGTGCCAGCAGCGAGACCCGACAGTATCGCGGCTACACCTTC,CASSETRQYRGYTF
TRBV4-2,-,TRBJ2-7,-,TGTGCCAGCAGCCAAATATCCGGACAGAACTACGAGCAGTACTTC,CASSQISGQNYEQYF
TRBV4-2,-,TRBJ1-6,TRBD1,TGTGCCAGCAGCCAAGATCCTGGAGACAGGGTTACACCCCTCCACTTT,CASSQDPGDRVTPLHF
TRBV3-1,-,TRBJ1-2,TRBD1,TGTGCCAGCAGCCGAAAGCGGACGTCGACAGGGCTCGGCTACACCTTC,CASSRKRTSTGLGYTF
TRBV5-1,many,TRBJ2-3,-,TGCGCCAGCAGCTTCACAAGGGGGACGACAGATACGCAGTATTTT,CASSFTRGTTDTQYF
TRBV20-1,few,TRBJ2-7,TRBD2,TGCAGTGCTAGACCCTTGACTAGCGGGAGCCCTTACAATGAGCAGTACTTC,CSARPLTSGSPYNEQYF
TRBV5-1,-,TRBJ2-6,TRBD1,TGCGCCAGCAGCTTGAGCGGACAGGGAAGATCTGGGGCCAACGTCCTGACTTTC,CASSLSGQGRSGANVLTF
TRBV24-1,-,TRBJ1-4,TRBD1,TGTGCCACCAGTGATGAGGGACAGGGGGCGTCGGGGGGTGAAAAACTGTTTTTT,CATSDEGQGASGGEKLFF
TRBV4-2,-,TRBJ2-3,-,TGTGCCAGCAGCCAAGATCCCGAAACCACAGATACGCAGTATTTT,CASSQDPETTDTQYF
TRBV15,-,TRBJ2-7,-,TGTGTCACCAGTATCAGGGTAGGCTACGAGCAGTACTTC,CVTSIRVGYEQYF
TRBV28,few,TRBJ2-7,-,TGTGCCAGCAGTTCCGGGATCAGCTCCTACGAGCAGTACTTC,CASSSGISSYEQYF
TRBV11-3,-,TRBJ2-1,-,TGTGCCAGCAGCGACCGGTTTGTTGGGTCGGATGAGCAGTTCTTC,CASSDRFVGSDEQFF
TRBV5-8,-,TRBJ1-2,-,TGTGCCAGCAGCTTGGCCCCGGTTGGTCGGGGGTCTTATGGCTACACCTTC,CASSLAPVGRGSYGYTF
TRBV20-1,-,TRBJ2-3,-,TGCAGTTTTTGGGACGGACTCAGCACAGATACGCAGTATTTT,CSFWDGLSTDTQYF
TRBV10-3,-,TRBJ2-3,-,TGTGCCATCAGCTCAGGGTCCCGCACAGATACGCAGTATTTT,CAISSGSRTDTQYF
TRBV7-6,-,TRBJ2-7,TRBD2,TGTGCCAGCAGCTTAGCCCCGACTAGCGTACCCTACAATGAGCAGTACTTC,CASSLAPTSVPYNEQYF
TRBV6-2/TRBV6-3,-,TRBJ1-2,-,TGTGCCAGCATGGGATCCTATGGCTACACCTTC,CASMGSYGYTF
TRBV7-2,-,TRBJ2-1,-,TGTGCCAGCAGACTCTTCCACAATGAGCAGTTCTTC,CASRLFHNEQFF
TRBV20-1,few,TRBJ2-1,TRBD2,TGCAGTGCTACCCCCAGCGGGGGGGCGGGAGAGCAGTTCTTC,CSATPSGGAGEQFF